A single TCR beta chain is shown here with its context. This entry is derived from a study of shared clonotypes between healthy human individuals. In the sorted-subset replicate PCRs, about 200 ng DNA, some 30,000 T cell genomes, was used. Sequenced by immunoSEQ multiplex PCR; TCRdb stores in-frame clones only, minus some. The data show 2,500,000 or so clones, over 85% seen once. V gave up 1 base and J gave up 1 base, with 5 bases separating them. The CDR3 covers 14 residues. Germline loops: CDR1 KGHSH, CDR2 LQKENI. The chain has TRBV18 and TRBJ2-1; D gene ambiguous. This TCR derives from a man aged 18 to 29 in good health. Some clones in this sample may be carry-over from other donors' samples. Sequencing input: naive CD4+ T cells from PBMCs. Indicated subset: CD45RA+ positively selected. The CDR3 DNA sequence: TGTGCCAGCTCACCACAGGTTTCCTACAATGAGCAGTTCTTC. It encodes CASSPQVSYNEQFF.